The sample holds many counts of the clone carrying this T cell receptor (beta chain). The antigen is not known. The sample originates from a study of molecular identifiers for immune sequencing clone quantification. MiXCR, applied by TCRdb to the PCR reads, yields one record per CDR3 protein. The table shows about 300,000 distinct CDR3 sequences, with about 22% occurring only once. The V gene end was trimmed by 6 bases and the J gene end by 0 bases; junction bases not matched to a gene: 8. This CDR3 is built from 16 residues. The germline CDR1 and CDR2 sequences are MDHEN and SYDVKM. Study-wide results and caveats: Identical TCR molecules that share a barcode could lead to an underestimation of highly expanded clone sizes.

From 20,000 to 1,000,000 sorted cells, naive CD8 libraries were generated with 10%, 30% or 50% RNA. The chain recombines TRBV28 with TRBJ2-3; TRBD2 agrees at 8 bases. Sequencing was carried out using naive CD8+ T cells from blood, with Jurkat cell RNA spiked in. Sample subset: FACS-sorted CD8+CD4-CCR7+CD45RA+ naive T cells. The receptor comes from a human donor in good health. Some libraries in this study had Jurkat cell RNA spiked in. In DNA, the CDR3 is TGTGCCAGCAGGTTTATTAGCGGGGAAAGCACAGATACGCAGTATTTT. Its translation is CASRFISGESTDTQYF.